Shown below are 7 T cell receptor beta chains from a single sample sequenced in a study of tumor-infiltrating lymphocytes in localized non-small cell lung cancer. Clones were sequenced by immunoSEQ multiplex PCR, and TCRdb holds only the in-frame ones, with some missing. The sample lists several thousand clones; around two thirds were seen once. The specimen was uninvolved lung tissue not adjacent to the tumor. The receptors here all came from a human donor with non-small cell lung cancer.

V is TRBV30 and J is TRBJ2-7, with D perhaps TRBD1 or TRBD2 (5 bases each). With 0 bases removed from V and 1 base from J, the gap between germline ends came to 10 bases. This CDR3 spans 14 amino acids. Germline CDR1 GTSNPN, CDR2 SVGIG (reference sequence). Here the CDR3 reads CAWSVGTTSYEQYF. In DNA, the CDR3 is TGTGCCTGGAGTGTTGGGACCACATCCTACGAGCAGTACTTC. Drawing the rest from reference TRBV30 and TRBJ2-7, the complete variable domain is SQTIHQWPATLVQPVGSPLSLECTVEGTSNPNLYWYRQAAGRGLQLLFYSVGIGQISSEVPQNLSASRPQDRQFILSSKKLLLSDSGFYLCAWSVGTTSYEQYFGPGTRLTVT.

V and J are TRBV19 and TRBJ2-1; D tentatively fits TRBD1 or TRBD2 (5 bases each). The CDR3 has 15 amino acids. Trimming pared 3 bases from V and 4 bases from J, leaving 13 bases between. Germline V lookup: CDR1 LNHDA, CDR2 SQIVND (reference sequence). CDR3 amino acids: CASSIGPRGYNEQFF. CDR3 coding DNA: TGTGCCAGTAGTATTGGACCGAGGGGATACAATGAGCAGTTCTTC.

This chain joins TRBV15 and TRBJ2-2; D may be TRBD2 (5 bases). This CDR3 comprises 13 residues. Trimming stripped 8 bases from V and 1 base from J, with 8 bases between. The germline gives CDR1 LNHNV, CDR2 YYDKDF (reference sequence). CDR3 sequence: CATGGMNTGELFF. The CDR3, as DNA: TGTGCCACCGGAGGAATGAACACCGGGGAGCTGTTTTTT.

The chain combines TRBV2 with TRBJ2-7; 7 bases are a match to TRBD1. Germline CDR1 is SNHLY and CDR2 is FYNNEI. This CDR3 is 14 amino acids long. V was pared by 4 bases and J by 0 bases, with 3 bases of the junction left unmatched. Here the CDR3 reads CASSGGDSSYEQYF. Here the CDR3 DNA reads TGTGCCAGCAGTGGAGGGGACAGCTCCTACGAGCAGTACTTC. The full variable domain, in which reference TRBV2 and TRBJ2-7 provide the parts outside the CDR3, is EPEVTQTPSHQVTQMGQEVILRCVPISNHLYFYWYRQILGQKVEFLVSFYNNEISEKSEIFDDQFSVERPDGSNFTLKIRSTKLEDSAMYFCASSGGDSSYEQYFGPGTRLTVT.

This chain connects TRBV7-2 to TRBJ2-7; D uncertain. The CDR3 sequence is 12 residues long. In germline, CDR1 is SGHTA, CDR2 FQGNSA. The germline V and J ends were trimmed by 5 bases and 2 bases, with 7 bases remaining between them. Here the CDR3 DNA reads TGTGCCAGCAGCAGAGACACCTACGAGCAGTACTTC. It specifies CASSRDTYEQYF.

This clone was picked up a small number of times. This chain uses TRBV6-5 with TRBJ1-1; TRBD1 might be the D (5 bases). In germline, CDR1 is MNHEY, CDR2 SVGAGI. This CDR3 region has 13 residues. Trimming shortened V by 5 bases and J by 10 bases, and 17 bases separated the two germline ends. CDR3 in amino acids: CASSQDQGWGAFF. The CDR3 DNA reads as TGTGCCAGCAGTCAAGATCAGGGCTGGGGAGCTTTCTTT.

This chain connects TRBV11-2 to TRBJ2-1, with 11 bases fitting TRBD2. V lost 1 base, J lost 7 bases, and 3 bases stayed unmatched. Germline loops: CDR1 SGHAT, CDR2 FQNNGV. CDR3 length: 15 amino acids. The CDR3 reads CASSLGTSGLNEQFF. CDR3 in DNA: TGTGCCAGCAGCTTAGGGACTAGCGGGTTAAATGAGCAGTTCTTC.